These 15 T cell receptor delta chains were all obtained from the same sample, sequenced in a study of gamma-delta chains in newborns, infants, children. TCRdb re-called clones from the reads via CATT. The repertoire holds around 5,400 delta-chain clones, with about 18% as singletons. The sample comprised blood. Receptors were obtained from a child who was a newborn, infant or young child, either healthy, febrile or measles-vaccinated (not recorded which).

The sample holds a few counts of this clone. The chain recombines TRDV2 with TRDJ1; 8 bases are a match to TRDD3. V lost 3 bases and J lost 0; bases outside the gene matches: 35. The CDR3 has 25 residues. From germline, CDR1 is GEAIGNYY and CDR2 EKD. The CDR3 reads CACDSVITHPFGGFGGSPYTDKLIF. The DNA of the CDR3 is TGTGCCTGTGACTCGGTTATCACCCACCCTTTCGGAGGCTTTGGGGGATCCCCGTACACCGATAAACTCATCTTT.

Regarding this clone: This may be a read error, as it is one base from a much larger clone. Additional DNA sequences in this sample encode the identical CDR3. J is TRDJ3 and V is TRDV2; TRDD3 aligns across 10 bases. CDR3 size: 19 residues. Germline CDR1 and CDR2: GEAIGNYY and EKD. V trimming: 3 bases; J trimming: 0 bases; junction bases outside the gene matches: 7. CDR3 DNA sequence: TGTGCCTGTGACCAACTGGGGGATTTAAGCTCCTGGGACACCCGACAGATGTTTTTC. This encodes CACDQLGDLSSWDTRQMFF.

This rearrangement joins TRDV1 to TRDJ1; D might be TRDD2 (5 bases). TCRdb supplies no J gene; here it was assigned by aligning the nucleotide sequence to germline. The CDR3 consists of 17 residues. The V gene's germline CDR1 is TSWWSYY and CDR2 QGS. Deletions cut 5 bases from V and 9 bases from J, with 28 bases between. This CDR3 reads CALGRGPPYARWWELIF. DNA of the CDR3: TGTGCTCTTGGGAGAGGGCCTCCCTACGCTCGCTGGTGGGAACTCATCTTT.

This clone was recorded a few times. TCRdb shows a much larger clone's protein in place of this DNA's translation, and the two differ at residue 3, likely through a read error; the protein shown is translated from the DNA. The chain is built from TRDV2 and TRDJ1, with 8 nucleotides matching TRDD3. Here the J gene was assigned by germline matching of the DNA, as TCRdb has none. This CDR3 has 16 residues. Germline loops: CDR1 GEAIGNYY, CDR2 EKD. CDR3 bases: TGTGCCTGGGACAAACTGGGGGCCTACGAGTCGGATAAACTCATCTTT. It specifies CAWDKLGAYESDKLIF.

The rearrangement joins TRDV2 to TRDJ1, with 12 bases lining up with TRDD3. TCRdb offers no J gene call, so here the DNA was matched to germline to obtain one. This CDR3 spans 17 amino acids. Germline-derived CDR1 and CDR2 are GEAIGNYY and EKD. The V and J ends lost 2 bases and 0 bases, in that order; junction bases with no gene match: 6. CDR3 sequence: CACDIRLGDTNTDKLIF. As DNA, the CDR3 is TGTGCCTGTGACATCAGACTGGGGGATACCAACACCGATAAACTCATCTTT.

This clone is medium-sized. The chain has TRDV2 and TRDJ1, with 7 bases that match TRDD3. Losses at the gene ends were 3 bases for V and 4 bases for J; bases not matched to a gene: 22. The germline gives CDR1 GEAIGNYY, CDR2 EKD. The CDR3 has 19 residues. The CDR3 loop reads CACDATLLGTPGKGDKLIF. In nucleotides, the CDR3 is TGTGCCTGTGACGCTACTTTACTGGGGACCCCCGGGAAGGGCGATAAACTCATCTTT.

This clone has only a few counts. The protein that TCRdb holds for this DNA derives from a much larger clone and differs from the translated DNA at residue 3, which likely indicates a read error; the protein shown here is translated from the DNA. The V and J genes are TRDV2 and TRDJ2, with 7 positions matching TRDD3. The CDR3 has 15 amino acids. Germline CDR1 GEAIGNYY, CDR2 EKD. The CDR3 DNA sequence: TGTGCCCGTGACACCGCAGGGATACAGGCAGCACAACTCTTCTTT. This codes for CARDTAGIQAAQLFF.

This clone was counted only a few times. The genes are TRDV2 and TRDJ1; TRDD3 agrees at 9 bases. The V gene end was trimmed by 0 bases and the J gene end by 2 bases; junction bases not matched to a gene: 3. The CDR3 consists of 15 residues. The V gene's germline CDR1 is GEAIGNYY and CDR2 EKD. CDR3 nucleotide sequence: TGTGCCTGTGACACCGCTGGGGGATTAACCGATAAACTCATCTTT. It translates to CACDTAGGLTDKLIF.

This clone has a handful of counts. Given a much more abundant clone one base away, this may be a read error. DNA of the CDR3: TGTGCCTGTGACACCCGTCTGGGCGCCGATAAACCCATCTTT. It translates to CACDTRLGADKPIF. The chain has TRDV2 and TRDJ1; D might be TRDD3 (5 bases). Germline V lookup: CDR1 GEAIGNYY, CDR2 EKD. The CDR3 totals 14 residues.

This clone ranks as medium-sized. Other DNA sequences within the sample encode an identical CDR3. The rearrangement links TRDV2 to TRDJ3; TRDD3 is a possible D gene (5 bases). The V end was cut by 0 bases, the J end by 0 bases, with 11 bases between. This CDR3 contains 18 residues. The germline V gene encodes CDR1 GEAIGNYY and CDR2 EKD. Here the CDR3 reads CACDTVGSSSWDTRQMFF. Written as DNA, the CDR3 is TGTGCCTGTGACACCGTGGGATCCAGCTCCTGGGACACCCGACAGATGTTTTTC.

About this clone itself: Since a much larger clone is just one base distant, this may be a read error. The chain is built from TRDV1 and TRDJ1; no firm D call. Germline matching of the DNA provided the J gene here, since TCRdb leaves it blank. The CDR3 has 18 amino acids. In germline, CDR1 is TSWWSYY, CDR2 QGS. With 3 bases removed from V and 2 bases from J, the gap between germline ends came to 22 bases. The CDR3 DNA follows: TGTGCTCTTGGGGACGCAACTACCCCTTACTTGTGGACCGATAAACTCATCTTT. It translates to CALGDATTPYLWTDKLIF.

This clone was detected only a few times. A much larger clone is a single base away; this may be a read error. This chain uses TRDV2 with TRDJ1, with 8 bases that match TRDD3. V was pared by 3 bases and J by 0 bases, with 11 bases of the junction left unmatched. Germline CDR1 is GEAIGNYY and CDR2 is EKD. This CDR3 is built from 17 residues. The CDR3, as DNA: TGTGCCTGTGACGCAATACTGGGGGGTAAGAACACCGATAAACTCATCTTT. Translating gives CACDAILGGKNTDKLIF.

The genes are TRDV2 and TRDJ3, with 11 nucleotides matching TRDD3. The V and J ends lost 0 bases and 0 bases, in that order; junction bases with no gene match: 9. The CDR3 is made up of 21 amino acids. Germline assignment: CDR1 GEAIGNYY and CDR2 EKD. The CDR3 region has the DNA TGTGCCTGTGACACCGTACTGGGGGATAACGCGGTCTCCTGGGACACCCGACAGATGTTTTTC. Translation gives CACDTVLGDNAVSWDTRQMFF.

This clone is classed as medium-sized. V usage is TRDV3 and J usage is TRDJ1, with a tentative D call TRDD3 (5 bases). The CDR3 consists of 15 residues. Trimming removed 5 bases from V and 0 bases from J, with 19 bases in between. Looked up from germline, CDR1 is TVYSNPD and CDR2 is GDNSRS (reference sequence). DNA for the CDR3: TGTGCCCATTGTGAGAGGGGACCTAACACCGATAAACTCATCTTT. Translating it yields CAHCERGPNTDKLIF.

This chain links TRAV29/DV5 with TRDJ1; D possibly corresponds to TRDD3 (6 bases). The V end lost 0 bases, the J end lost 3 bases, and 12 bases lay between the germline ends. The CDR3 is made up of 14 amino acids. Germline V gives CDR1 NSMFDY, CDR2 ISSIKDK. The CDR3 is CAASEADTPDKLIF. The CDR3 DNA is TGTGCAGCAAGCGAGGCGGATACCCCCGATAAACTCATCTTT.